This T cell receptor (beta chain) was retrieved from a study of blood T cell repertoires in COVID-19. Participant age was about 18 to 100 years, and participants resided in roughly 25 US areas. Sequencing was performed with immunoSEQ multiplex PCR; in TCRdb, only in-frame clones are kept and a portion is missing. The profile shows 250,000 or so clones, approximately 81% of them singletons. CDR1 is MNHEY and CDR2 is SMNVEV in the germline V gene (reference sequence). V was shortened by 7 bases and J by 5 bases, with 14 bases between the two germline ends. The CDR3 loop spans 13 amino acids. This TCR came from a woman aged 45-60 years who had been exposed to COVID-19. The rearrangement joins TRBV27 to TRBJ1-1; TRBD1 might be the D (5 bases). Material: PBMCs or T cells enriched from blood (not recorded which). As DNA, the CDR3 is TGTGCCAGCACCTTTAGGGGAGGGACTGAAGCTTTCTTT. Its protein is CASTFRGGTEAFF.